This T cell receptor beta chain is drawn from a study of low-dose radiotherapy and immunotherapy resistance in tumors. About the study: Fractions of 1 Gy went to Cohort 2 every two weeks, for 13 Gy over 26 weeks. Oral aspirin 300 mg was taken by patients daily for four cycles from cycle 1 day 1.

The time point is: before trial treatment. Patients with advanced, tumor-infiltrating lymphocyte-negative solid tumors were eligible. This clonotype came up many times. First-strand cDNA relied on TRAV- and TRBV-specific primers spanning alpha and beta chains. With a V-primer adapter and a constant-region primer, TCRs were amplified for 20 to 25 PCR cycles. Amplification (by in vitro transcription) was performed on isolated mRNA. One entry per CDR3 protein, called by TCRdb with MiXCR from the reads. In the table there are 85,000 to 95,000 distinct CDR3 sequences, 9.4% of which are singletons. The receptor was derived from a male donor with prostate cancer. The source was PBMCs, collected before treatment.

The CDR3 loop is CASSFLRGEDTEAFF. The CDR3 DNA follows: TGTGCCAGCAGTTTTCTCAGGGGCGAGGACACTGAAGCTTTCTTT. This sequence joins TRBV27 and TRBJ1-1, with a possible D match to TRBD1 (6 bases). Germline CDR1 and CDR2: MNHEY and SMNVEV (reference sequence). The CDR3 has 15 residues. Trimming removed 3 bases at V and 3 bases at J, with 14 bases between.